The 23 T cell receptor beta chains below all came from one sample that was sequenced in a study of T cell changes during pregnancy in multiple sclerosis (dated by TCRdb to between 2017 and 2020). Library construction relied on the immunoSEQ multiplex PCR assay. TCRdb provides this immuneACCESS table in a form limited to in-frame rearrangements. Some clones are lacking; in checked studies, under half of them reflect an unresolved V gene, and why the rest are absent is not known. This sample lists approximately 41,000 clones; under 95% were detected once. The ten largest clones represent less than 1.5% of the sample. Material: PBMCs (not recorded whether the cells were cultured). The receptors originated from a female donor with multiple sclerosis, enrolled in a pregnancy study.

This clone has just one count. The rearrangement links TRBV18 to TRBJ2-1; a possible D gene is TRBD1 (5 bases). This CDR3 spans 15 amino acids. Trimming took 3 bases from V and 8 from J, leaving 17 bases between them. Germline V gene lookup returns CDR1 KGHSH and CDR2 LQKENI. The CDR3 DNA reads as TGTGCCAGCTCACCCTGGGGCAGGGATGGCGATGAGCAGTTCTTC. This encodes CASSPWGRDGDEQFF.

The DNA of the CDR3 is TGTGCCAGCAGTTTCGAGGCTAGCGCCTCCTACAATGAGCAGTTCTTC. This translates into CASSFEASASYNEQFF. This chain joins TRBV6-5 and TRBJ2-1; possible D gene TRBD2, 6 bases. V lost 4 bases and J lost 0, with 13 bases in between. Germline CDR1 is MNHEY and CDR2 is SVGAGI. The CDR3 runs to 16 residues.

This sequence joins TRBV29-1 and TRBJ2-7, with 8 bases lining up with TRBD1. J was trimmed by 3 bases and V by 3 bases; bases with no gene match: 4. This CDR3 has 13 residues. Germline lookup yields CDR1 SQVTM and CDR2 ANQGSEA. CDR3: CSVEAGGFYEQYF. For the CDR3, the DNA is TGCAGCGTTGAGGCAGGGGGCTTCTACGAGCAGTACTTC.

The V call is TRBV19, the J call TRBJ2-1; 11 nucleotides line up with TRBD2. The V gene's germline CDR1 is LNHDA and CDR2 SQIVND (reference sequence). The CDR3 has 14 residues. V lost 5 bases and J lost 8; bases outside the gene matches: 5. This CDR3 reads CASSATSGRHEQFF. The CDR3 DNA reads as TGTGCCAGTAGTGCAACTAGCGGGAGACATGAGCAGTTCTTC.

The chain recombines TRBV14 with TRBJ1-1; the D is unclear. The CDR3 extends over 12 amino acids. Germline loops: CDR1 SGHDN, CDR2 FVKESK. The germline V and J ends were trimmed by 1 base and 7 bases, with 7 bases remaining between them. CDR3 DNA sequence: TGTGCCAGCAGCCAAGCTAGGGTTGAAGCTTTCTTT. It yields the protein CASSQARVEAFF. Together with reference TRBV14 and TRBJ1-1, the CDR3 gives the full variable domain: EAGVTQFPSHSVIEKGQTVTLRCDPISGHDNLYWYRRVMGKEIKFLLHFVKESKQDESGMPNNRFLAERTGGTYSTLKVQPAELEDSGVYFCASSQARVEAFFGQGTRLTVV.

V gene TRBV4-1 combines with J gene TRBJ2-7; 10 bases are a match to TRBD2. CDR3 length: 15 residues. Per the germline V gene, CDR1 is MGHRA and CDR2 is YSYEKL. With V trimmed by 0 bases and J by 5 bases, 4 bases remained unmatched. The CDR3 is CASSQDPSGSDEQYF. CDR3 sequence (DNA): TGCGCCAGCAGCCAAGATCCTAGCGGGAGTGACGAGCAGTACTTC.

The chain employs TRBV5-5 and TRBJ1-2; weak D call: TRBD1 (6 bases). The germline V and J ends were trimmed by 4 bases and 2 bases, with 12 bases remaining between them. The CDR3 is 14 residues long. CDR1 is SGHKS, CDR2 YYEKEE, per germline (reference sequence). The CDR3 protein is CASSRNQGNYGYTF. The CDR3 DNA is TGTGCCAGCAGCAGGAATCAGGGGAACTATGGCTACACCTTC.

This chain links TRBV29-1 with TRBJ2-7, with 9 bases that match TRBD1. Germline V lookup: CDR1 SQVTM, CDR2 ANQGSEA. The CDR3 has 13 residues. J gave up 3 bases and V 8 bases, and 8 bases lay outside the gene matches. DNA for the CDR3: TGCAGCTCCTCGGGACAGGGAAGCTACGAGCAGTACTTC. Its protein is CSSSGQGSYEQYF.

For the CDR3, the DNA is TGCGCCAGCAGCCGCGAAACGGGTTTAGCTAATGAAAAACTGTTTTTT. Amino acids: CASSRETGLANEKLFF. The chain carries TRBV5-1 and TRBJ1-4; D not resolved. Per the germline V gene, CDR1 is SGHRS and CDR2 is YFSETQ. CDR3 length: 16 residues. Trimming removed 4 bases from V and 3 bases from J, with 16 bases in between.

The chain joins TRBV6-6 to TRBJ1-5; D is possibly TRBD1 (5 bases). The V gene lost 5 bases and the J gene lost 3 bases, with 11 bases spanning the gap. CDR3 length: 14 amino acids. Germline values: CDR1 MNHNY, CDR2 SVGAGI (reference sequence). The CDR3 spells CASSPPGVNQPQHF. The CDR3 nucleotides read TGTGCCAGCAGTCCCCCGGGGGTCAATCAGCCCCAGCATTTT.

V is TRBV30 and J is TRBJ2-5; 7 bases are shared with TRBD1. The junction had 5 bases not matched to a gene; V was cut back by 2 bases and J by 2 bases. The CDR3 loop spans 14 amino acids. CDR1 is GTSNPN, CDR2 SVGIG, per germline (reference sequence). The CDR3, as DNA: TGTGCCTGGAGTCCGACAGGGCGTCAAGAGACCCAGTACTTC. Residues: CAWSPTGRQETQYF. The full variable domain, completed using reference TRBV30 and TRBJ2-5, is SQTIHQWPATLVQPVGSPLSLECTVEGTSNPNLYWYRQAAGRGLQLLFYSVGIGQISSEVPQNLSASRPQDRQFILSSKKLLLSDSGFYLCAWSPTGRQETQYFGPGTRLLVL.

The V and J genes are TRBV10-3 and TRBJ2-2; 10 bases fit TRBD2. The CDR3 loop spans 16 amino acids. V lost 3 bases and J lost 2; bases outside the gene matches: 3. CDR1 is ENHRY, CDR2 SYGVKD, per germline. The DNA of the CDR3 is TGTGCCATCAGTGACTGGACTAGCGGTAACACCGGGGAGCTGTTTTTT. Its protein product is CAISDWTSGNTGELFF.

This sequence joins TRBV7-2 and TRBJ2-5, with 9 bases fitting TRBD1. The CDR3 has 14 residues. Germline V CDR1 and CDR2: SGHTA, FQGNSA. The junction had 6 bases not matched to a gene; V was cut back by 5 bases and J by 5 bases. The CDR3 region is CASSPDRGRETQYF. As DNA, the CDR3 is TGTGCCAGCAGCCCGGACAGGGGACGGGAGACCCAGTACTTC. Looking up the rest from reference TRBV7-2 and TRBJ2-5 gives the full variable domain: GAGVSQSPSNKVTEKGKDVELRCDPISGHTALYWYRQSLGQGLEFLIYFQGNSAPDKSGLPSDRFSAERTGGSVSTLTIQRTQQEDSAVYLCASSPDRGRETQYFGPGTRLLVL.

The V call is TRBV4-1, the J call TRBJ2-7; the D gene is possibly TRBD2 (5 bases). Germline V gives CDR1 MGHRA, CDR2 YSYEKL. The CDR3 is 14 residues long. Trimming shortened V by 4 bases and J by 5 bases, and 15 bases separated the two germline ends. Here the CDR3 reads CASSLLGGRDEQYF. DNA for the CDR3: TGCGCCAGCAGCCTGCTTGGAGGCCGGGACGAGCAGTACTTC.

The chain employs TRBV5-4 and TRBJ2-1, with a weak D call TRBD2 (6 bases). CDR3 length: 17 amino acids. Trimming cost V 0 bases and J 3 bases, with 16 bases left between them. Germline V lookup: CDR1 SGHNT, CDR2 YYREEE (reference sequence). The CDR3 bases are TGTGCCAGCAGCTTGGGGTCGGCGGGAACTCACTACAATGAGCAGTTCTTC. Translation gives CASSLGSAGTHYNEQFF.

The DNA of the CDR3 is TGTGCCAGCAGCGATTACAATGAGCAGTTCTTC. Residues: CASSDYNEQFF. The chain links TRBV7-8 to TRBJ2-1; D gene unclear. Trimming removed 5 bases from V and 4 bases from J, with 3 bases in between. Looked up from germline, CDR1 is SGHVS and CDR2 is FQNEAQ. The length of the CDR3 is 11 residues.

This clone was detected once. This sequence joins TRBV7-2 and TRBJ2-1, with TRBD2 identical over 9 bases. The CDR3 is 15 residues long. With 6 bases clipped from V and 6 bases from J, the junction kept 9 bases outside the gene matches. Germline V gene lookup returns CDR1 SGHTA and CDR2 FQGNSA. The CDR3 DNA is TGTGCCAGCAGACTTAGCGGGAGTATAGTCAATGAGCAGTTCTTC. Protein: CASRLSGSIVNEQFF.

This chain connects TRBV2 to TRBJ2-1; D perhaps matches TRBD2 (5 bases). Deletions cut 7 bases from V and 5 bases from J, with 18 bases between. The germline CDR1 and CDR2 sequences are SNHLY and FYNNEI. The CDR3 totals 15 residues. CDR3 residues: CASNEGSHTHNEQFF. The CDR3 coding sequence is TGTGCCAGCAACGAGGGTAGCCACACTCACAATGAGCAGTTCTTC.

The chain couples TRBV5-6 to TRBJ2-7; weak D call: TRBD2 (6 bases). This CDR3 is built from 12 residues. The germline V gene encodes CDR1 SGHDT and CDR2 YYEEEE. V was pared by 4 bases and J by 7 bases, with 12 bases between. CDR3 protein: CASSPIAGEQYF. Here the CDR3 DNA reads TGTGCCAGCAGCCCGATCGCGGGGGAGCAGTACTTC.

This chain links TRBV19 with TRBJ2-1; TRBD2 agrees at 9 bases. The ends lost 3 bases at V and 6 bases at J; junction bases unmatched: 9. CDR3 length: 16 residues. The germline CDR1 and CDR2 sequences are LNHDA and SQIVND (reference sequence). CDR3 in amino acids: CASSIPRLAAGNEQFF. The CDR3 coding sequence is TGTGCCAGTAGTATCCCCAGACTAGCGGCGGGCAATGAGCAGTTCTTC.

The V and J genes are TRBV5-1 and TRBJ1-1; D is perhaps TRBD1 (5 bases). Trimming took off 3 bases at V and 0 bases at J, with 9 bases between the two ends. CDR1 SGHRS and CDR2 YFSETQ come from the germline V gene. This CDR3 has 14 residues. Here the CDR3 DNA reads TGCGCCAGCAGCTGGGGACCGATGAACACTGAAGCTTTCTTT. This encodes CASSWGPMNTEAFF.

The chain links TRBV2 to TRBJ1-1, with a tentative D call TRBD1 (5 bases). Trimming left V 6 bases short and J 2 bases short, with 16 bases between. From germline, CDR1 is SNHLY and CDR2 FYNNEI. The CDR3 length is 15 residues. For the CDR3, the DNA is TGTGCCAGCAGCCAAGTAGGGGCCCGAAACACTGAAGCTTTCTTT. The encoded protein is CASSQVGARNTEAFF.

The V call is TRBV27, the J call TRBJ2-3; 12 bases match TRBD2. V dropped 1 base and J dropped 6; count of bases not matched to a gene: 8. Germline-derived CDR1 and CDR2 are MNHEY and SMNVEV (reference sequence). CDR3 length: 17 residues. CDR3 DNA sequence: TGTGCCAGCAGTTTATTGGCTAGCGGGAGGGCCAGTGATACGCAGTATTTT. Its translation: CASSLLASGRASDTQYF.